This T cell receptor beta chain was found in a study of blood T cell repertoires in COVID-19. Study-wide context: Acute and convalescent COVID-19 samples came from the United States, Italy and Spain.

Generated by immunoSEQ multiplex PCR, the TCRdb table keeps only in-frame clones and is missing some. The data hold 90,000 or so clones, with 90% observed a single time. The V gene's germline CDR1 is SGHKS and CDR2 YYEKEE (reference sequence). The V end lost 4 bases, the J end lost 4 bases, and 11 bases lay between the germline ends. This CDR3 spans 14 amino acids. The chain combines TRBV5-5 with TRBJ2-2, with D maybe TRBD1 (5 bases). The sequenced sample was peripheral blood. This receptor was obtained from a man aged 18 to 30 with COVID-19, enrolled during active disease. The CDR3 loop reads CASSHGQSTGELFF. The CDR3 bases are TGTGCCAGCAGCCACGGACAATCCACCGGGGAGCTGTTTTTT.